This record covers a single TCR beta chain. Its antigen is not identified. This entry comes from a study of blood T cells in healthy people across ages. Study findings and constraints: Observed TCR beta diversity per million T cells went down as age went up. This fall followed a roughly linear course with age. CMV infection status of these donors was not known.

A second PCR, run for about 7 to 11 cycles, used a sample-barcoded 5' primer plus a J-beta primer mix. All cDNA molecules were each tagged by a template-switch adaptor with 12 random nucleotides. TCRdb passed the 5' RACE reads through MiXCR, listing each CDR3 protein once. This table holds roughly 1,300,000 distinct CDR3 sequences, 45% to 70% found once. Trimming cost V 1 base and J 7 bases; bases outside gene matches: 11. CDR3 length equals 15 residues. In germline, CDR1 is DFQATT, CDR2 SNEGSKA (reference sequence). The receptor was derived from a man between 18 and 35 years old in good health. Material: blood. The chain has TRBV20-1 and TRBJ2-7, with TRBD2 matching over 9 bases. The CDR3 loop is CSARAAVAGGKEQYF. The CDR3 DNA reads TGCAGTGCTAGAGCGGCGGTGGCGGGAGGGAAGGAGCAGTACTTC.